This is a list of T cell receptor beta chains from one sample in a study of siplizumab effects on memory and regulatory T cells. Clones were read by immunoSEQ multiplex PCR, and TCRdb kept only the in-frame ones, dropping some. The repertoire holds about 12,000 clones, with approximately 50% as singletons. Their antigens remain unidentified. Sequenced input: CFSE-low (dividing) CD8+ T cells sorted from an allogeneic mixed lymphocyte reaction. Source of these receptors: a human donor in good health; the cells came from an allogeneic mixed lymphocyte reaction. Some clones in this sample may be carry-over from other donors' samples. The CDR3 runs from the conserved cysteine through the conserved F or W. The D gene is left open where the match is weak. Clone size is not always given. Where it is, it says once, few, many or a class for expanded clones.

d_gene: NA; abundance: NA; v_gene: TRBV10-3; j_gene: TRBJ2-2; len: 16; CDR3nt: TGTGCCATCAGTGAGTCCCAGCGCCCGGGGACCGGGGAGCTGTTTTTT; CDR3aa: CAISESQRPGTGELFF
d_gene: NA; abundance: NA; v_gene: TRBV7-8; j_gene: TRBJ2-7; len: 17; CDR3nt: TGTGCCAGCAGCTTAGGGAAAGAGGGGGGAACCTCCTACGAGCAGTACTTC; CDR3aa: CASSLGKEGGTSYEQYF
d_gene: TRBD1; abundance: NA; v_gene: TRBV19; j_gene: TRBJ2-1; len: 14; CDR3nt: TGTGCCAGCTCCCAGGGGACAGGGGACAATGAGCAGTTCTTC; CDR3aa: CASSQGTGDNEQFF
d_gene: NA; abundance: many; v_gene: TRBV2; j_gene: TRBJ1-5; len: 18; CDR3nt: TGTGCCAGCACCGCGGTAGGGCAGAAGTATTATAGCAATCAGCCCCAGCATTTT; CDR3aa: CASTAVGQKYYSNQPQHF
d_gene: NA; abundance: few; v_gene: TRBV10-1; j_gene: TRBJ2-2; len: 15; CDR3nt: TGCGCCAGCAGTGAGTCATACAGGGTATATGGGGAGCTGTTTTTT; CDR3aa: CASSESYRVYGELFF
d_gene: NA; abundance: few; v_gene: TRBV25-1; j_gene: TRBJ2-1; len: 12; CDR3nt: TGTGCCAGCAGTGAATCCCACAATGAGCAGTTCTTC; CDR3aa: CASSESHNEQFF
d_gene: TRBD2; abundance: few; v_gene: TRBV5-1; j_gene: TRBJ2-1; len: 16; CDR3nt: TGCGCCAGCAGGGACGGGACTAGCGGTTACTACAATGAGCAGTTCTTC; CDR3aa: CASRDGTSGYYNEQFF
d_gene: NA; abundance: NA; v_gene: TRBV7-3; j_gene: TRBJ2-1; len: 16; CDR3nt: TGTGCCAGCAGCTTAACCCCAGCGGTCTCCTACAATGAGCAGTTCTTC; CDR3aa: CASSLTPAVSYNEQFF
d_gene: TRBD1; abundance: NA; v_gene: TRBV6-1; j_gene: TRBJ1-5; len: 17; CDR3nt: TGTGCCAGCAGTGAACCCTACAGGGGGCAAAGCAATCAGCCCCAGCATTTT; CDR3aa: CASSEPYRGQSNQPQHF
d_gene: NA; abundance: few; v_gene: TRBV4-1; j_gene: TRBJ1-5; len: 15; CDR3nt: TGCGCCAGCAGCCAAGCTCGGCCGGGCAATCAGCCCCAGCATTTT; CDR3aa: CASSQARPGNQPQHF
d_gene: TRBD2; abundance: NA; v_gene: TRBV5-4; j_gene: TRBJ2-5; len: 15; CDR3nt: TGTGCCAGCAGCCAATGGGAGCGGGAGTTCGAGACCCAGTACTTC; CDR3aa: CASSQWEREFETQYF
d_gene: TRBD2; abundance: NA; v_gene: TRBV10-3; j_gene: TRBJ2-2; len: 18; CDR3nt: TGTGCCATCGGTCAGCTAGCGGGAGGCCCTGAACTCACCGGGGAGCTGTTTTTT; CDR3aa: CAIGQLAGGPELTGELFF
d_gene: TRBD2; abundance: NA; v_gene: TRBV7-2; j_gene: TRBJ2-7; len: 15; CDR3nt: TGTGCCAGCAGCTCCCGGGGGGAGTCGGGCTCCGAGCAGTACTTC; CDR3aa: CASSSRGESGSEQYF
d_gene: NA; abundance: few; v_gene: TRBV10-3; j_gene: TRBJ2-1; len: 11; CDR3nt: TGTGCCGTCACGGGGGGCGATGAGCAGTTCTTC; CDR3aa: CAVTGGDEQFF
d_gene: NA; abundance: few; v_gene: TRBV4-1; j_gene: TRBJ1-1; len: 14; CDR3nt: TGCGCCAGCAGCCAAACTGCGATGAACACTGAAGCTTTCTTT; CDR3aa: CASSQTAMNTEAFF
d_gene: NA; abundance: few; v_gene: TRBV6-1; j_gene: TRBJ1-2; len: 15; CDR3nt: TGTGCCAGCAGGTCTAAACAGCCCTCTAACTATGGCTACACCTTC; CDR3aa: CASRSKQPSNYGYTF
d_gene: NA; abundance: NA; v_gene: TRBV6-5; j_gene: TRBJ1-2; len: 13; CDR3nt: TGTGCCAGCAGTATGGGGGGTGCGGATGGCTACACCTTC; CDR3aa: CASSMGGADGYTF
d_gene: NA; abundance: NA; v_gene: TRBV21-1; j_gene: TRBJ2-2; len: 16; CDR3nt: TGTGCCAGCAGCAAAGCCAGCCCCTCAGACACCGGGGAGCTGTTTTTT; CDR3aa: CASSKASPSDTGELFF
d_gene: NA; abundance: few; v_gene: TRBV13; j_gene: TRBJ2-7; len: 14; CDR3nt: TGTGCCAGCAGCTTAGGGGGGCCCGGACGGGAGCAGTACTTC; CDR3aa: CASSLGGPGREQYF
d_gene: TRBD1; abundance: few; v_gene: TRBV7-9; j_gene: TRBJ1-2; len: 15; CDR3nt: TGTGCCAGCAGCCACGCCGGGACAGGGGACTATGGCTACACCTTC; CDR3aa: CASSHAGTGDYGYTF